This entry lists 21 T cell receptor beta chains sequenced from one sample in a study of neurological immune-mediated disorders. MiXCR, applied by TCRdb to the 5' RACE reads, yields one record per CDR3 protein. The table shows fewer than 25,000 distinct CDR3 sequences, with 10% occurring only once. The material sequenced was PBMCs. These receptors all come from a woman aged 60-75 years with HTLV-1-associated myelopathy (HAM/TSP).

This clonotype was found many times. V is TRBV20-1 and J is TRBJ2-7, with 9 nucleotides matching TRBD1. There are 13 residues in the CDR3. V gave up 4 bases and J gave up 6 bases; unmatched junction bases: 7. The V gene's germline CDR1 is DFQATT and CDR2 SNEGSKA (reference sequence). The CDR3 region is CSATGGQGFEQYF. The DNA of the CDR3 is TGCAGTGCTACGGGAGGACAGGGGTTCGAGCAGTACTTC.

This clonotype has at least ten counts. This chain uses TRBV12-3 or TRBV12-4 with TRBJ1-2; D gene uncertain. The CDR3 has 13 residues. V dropped 7 bases and J dropped 4 bases, with 13 bases sitting between them. Written as DNA, the CDR3 is TGTGCCAGCACCCCGGGCTCCTTCTATGGCTACACCTTC. Encoded protein: CASTPGSFYGYTF.

This clonotype appeared many times. The rearrangement joins TRBV20-1 to TRBJ1-1; a possible D gene is TRBD1 (5 bases). CDR1 is DFQATT, CDR2 SNEGSKA, per germline (reference sequence). V was cut by 5 bases and J by 5 bases, with 9 bases left in between. CDR3 length: 11 residues. In nucleotides, the CDR3 is TGCAGTGCTCGAGGGGAAACTGAAGCTTTCTTT. Its translation: CSARGETEAFF.

This clonotype has a count of ten or more. V is TRBV20-1 and J is TRBJ1-4; no firm D call. The CDR3 runs to 13 residues. The germline CDR1 and CDR2 sequences are DFQATT and SNEGSKA (reference sequence). V lost 3 bases, J lost 5 bases, and 10 bases lay in between. The CDR3 DNA reads as TGCAGTGCTAGGAGGCGCTCAAATGAAAAACTGTTTTTT. Translation: CSARRRSNEKLFF.

Relative to its sample, this clonotype is medium-sized. The chain employs TRBV7-2 and TRBJ2-1; perhaps TRBD2 as D (5 bases). Trimming removed 1 base at V and 5 bases at J, with 9 bases between. The CDR3 is 14 residues long. Germline values: CDR1 SGHTA, CDR2 FQGNSA. The CDR3 nucleotides read TGTGCCAGCAGCTTAGTTCTAGCAGACAATGAGCAGTTCTTC. Protein: CASSLVLADNEQFF.

This clonotype was observed at least ten times. The rearrangement links TRBV21-1 to TRBJ1-2. TRBV21-1 is flagged as a pseudogene. The CDR3 covers 17 residues. The CDR3 bases are TGTGCCAGCAGCACCCAACCCACCTCTTCTCGGATGAGCGGCTACACCTTC. Residues: CASSTQPTSSRMSGYTF.

At least ten counts were recorded for this clonotype. V and J are TRBV12-3 or TRBV12-4 and TRBJ2-3; either TRBD1 or TRBD2 may fit D (5 bases each). This CDR3 is built from 14 residues. V lost 3 bases and J lost 5, with 12 bases in between. The CDR3 region has the DNA TGTGCCAGCAGTTTTTCCCGGGGCAGAGATACGCAGTATTTT. Protein: CASSFSRGRDTQYF.

This clonotype was counted at least ten times. The rearrangement joins TRBV5-1 to TRBJ1-1; TRBD1 agrees at 9 bases. Per germline, CDR1 SGHRS and CDR2 YFSETQ. The junction had 7 bases not matched to a gene; V was cut back by 4 bases and J by 3 bases. The length of the CDR3 is 15 residues. The CDR3 DNA sequence: TGCGCCAGCAGCAACCGGGACAGGGAGGACACTGAAGCTTTCTTT. Translating it yields CASSNRDREDTEAFF.

Many counts were recorded for this clonotype. The chain combines TRBV12-3 or TRBV12-4 with TRBJ2-1; possibly TRBD1 for D (5 bases). The CDR3 is 15 amino acids. Trimming cost V 6 bases and J 2 bases, with 14 bases left between them. The CDR3 here is CASRFERGPYNEQFF. Here the CDR3 DNA reads TGTGCCAGCAGATTTGAAAGGGGCCCCTACAATGAGCAGTTCTTC.

Concerning this clonotype itself: At one end the junction does not follow the germline gene, possibly because of a read error. The chain employs TRBV7-6 and TRBJ2-7, with 11 bases matching TRBD2. Germline CDR1 is SGHVS and CDR2 is FNYEAQ. The CDR3 extends over 15 amino acids. The CDR3 spells CDSSTKTSGAYEQYF. CDR3 sequence (DNA): TGTGACAGCAGCACCAAGACTAGCGGGGCCTACGAGCAGTACTTC.

This clonotype was counted many times. The rearrangement uses TRBV6-2 or TRBV6-3 and TRBJ2-7; 9 nucleotides match TRBD2. The CDR3 has 15 amino acids. Looked up from germline, CDR1 is MNHEY and CDR2 is SVGEGT. V lost 0 bases, J lost 4 bases, and 4 bases stayed unmatched. The CDR3: CASSYSSSGGYEQYF. CDR3 nucleotide sequence: TGTGCCAGCAGTTACTCGAGTAGCGGGGGTTACGAGCAGTACTTC.

This clonotype was recorded a few times. The chain is built from TRBV7-6 and TRBJ2-1; a possible D gene is TRBD2 (6 bases). There are 16 residues in the CDR3. Germline V CDR1 and CDR2: SGHVS, FNYEAQ. Trimming stripped 1 base from V and 5 bases from J, with 15 bases between. The CDR3 DNA reads as TGTGCCAGCAGCTTAGTGTGGGGGACTCGACACAATGAGCAGTTCTTC. This codes for CASSLVWGTRHNEQFF.

This clonotype was picked up many times. The chain links TRBV30 to TRBJ2-2; 7 bases map to TRBD2. The CDR3 runs 14 residues. V was pared by 3 bases and J by 6 bases, with 7 bases of the junction left unmatched. From germline, CDR1 is GTSNPN and CDR2 SVGIG (reference sequence). The CDR3 DNA reads as TGTGCCTGGAGGGGAGGGTGGGACCCCGGGGAGCTGTTTTTT. Encoded protein: CAWRGGWDPGELFF.

This clonotype was seen repeatedly, ten times or more. The chain employs TRBV10-2 and TRBJ1-2; D possibly corresponds to TRBD1 (5 bases). Deletions cut 2 bases from V and 7 bases from J, with 14 bases between. The CDR3 has 14 residues. From germline, CDR1 is WSHSY and CDR2 SAAADI. CDR3 DNA sequence: TGCGCCAGCAGTGAGAGGGGCGGCACTGGTGGCTACACCTTC. Translating it yields CASSERGGTGGYTF.

This clonotype was counted at least ten times. V and J are TRBV20-1 and TRBJ2-1; 13 nucleotides agree with TRBD2. V lost 4 bases and J lost 9; bases outside the gene matches: 6. The germline V gene encodes CDR1 DFQATT and CDR2 SNEGSKA (reference sequence). The CDR3 runs to 14 residues. The CDR3 DNA follows: TGCAGTGCTACCGGGACTAGCGGGGTAGGTGAGCAGTTCTTC. Its protein product is CSATGTSGVGEQFF.

With respect to this clonotype: A much larger clone differs by one base, so this may be a read error. This chain joins TRBV30 and TRBJ2-1, with 9 positions matching TRBD2. V gave up 1 base and J gave up 5 bases; unmatched junction bases: 3. This CDR3 has 14 residues. Germline-derived CDR1 and CDR2 are GTSNPN and SVGIG (reference sequence). CDR3: CAWSGLAVNNEQFF. As DNA, the CDR3 is TGTGCCTGGAGTGGACTAGCGGTCAACAATGAGCAGTTCTTC. The variable domain in full, with the rest retrieved from reference TRBV30 and TRBJ2-1, is SQTIHQWPATLVQPVGSPLSLECTVEGTSNPNLYWYRQAAGRGLQLLFYSVGIGQISSEVPQNLSASRPQDRQFILSSKKLLLSDSGFYLCAWSGLAVNNEQFFGPGTRLTVL.

In its sample, this clonotype was seen many times. The chain carries TRBV20-1 and TRBJ1-4; D may be TRBD1 (5 bases). Trimming cost V 1 base and J 3 bases, with 24 bases left between them. The CDR3 has 19 residues. Germline lookup yields CDR1 DFQATT and CDR2 SNEGSKA (reference sequence). This chain's CDR3 is CSARVSGRNRGRSNEKLFF. The CDR3 DNA is TGCAGTGCTAGAGTGTCGGGGCGGAATCGGGGACGGTCTAATGAAAAACTGTTTTTT.

This clonotype was detected many times. This rearrangement joins TRBV12-3 or TRBV12-4 to TRBJ1-2; the match to TRBD1 covers 7 bases. Germline trimming cut 5 bases from V and 2 bases from J; bases unmatched to any gene: 8. The CDR3 consists of 15 residues. In nucleotides, the CDR3 is TGTGCCAGCAGTATACACCGGGACAGCAACTATGGCTACACCTTC. Amino acid sequence: CASSIHRDSNYGYTF.

This clonotype was seen repeatedly, ten times or more. This chain connects TRBV5-6 to TRBJ1-1, with 7 positions matching TRBD1. The CDR3 covers 14 residues. Per the germline V gene, CDR1 is SGHDT and CDR2 is YYEEEE. The V and J ends lost 4 bases and 7 bases, in that order; junction bases with no gene match: 10. The CDR3 reads CASSTPTGFFEAFF. The CDR3 DNA follows: TGTGCCAGCAGCACCCCGACAGGGTTTTTTGAAGCTTTCTTT.

This clonotype is medium-sized in the sample. This rearrangement joins TRBV20-1 to TRBJ2-1; a possible D gene is TRBD2 (6 bases). Trimming shortened V by 0 bases and J by 6 bases, and 18 bases separated the two germline ends. Germline CDR1 DFQATT, CDR2 SNEGSKA (reference sequence). The CDR3 is 16 amino acids. In DNA, the CDR3 is TGCAGTGCTAGAGACCTGGACACGGGGGAGATCAATGAGCAGTTCTTC. This encodes CSARDLDTGEINEQFF.

The rearrangement joins TRBV30 to TRBJ2-7; 7 positions agree with TRBD1. V lost 0 bases to trimming and J lost 4 bases; unmatched junction nucleotides: 3. CDR3 length equals 13 residues. From germline, CDR1 is GTSNPN and CDR2 SVGIG (reference sequence). Here the CDR3 DNA reads TGTGCCTGGAGTGTACAGGGGCAGTACGAGCAGTACTTC. Protein: CAWSVQGQYEQYF. The whole variable domain, filled in from reference TRBV30 and TRBJ2-7, reads SQTIHQWPATLVQPVGSPLSLECTVEGTSNPNLYWYRQAAGRGLQLLFYSVGIGQISSEVPQNLSASRPQDRQFILSSKKLLLSDSGFYLCAWSVQGQYEQYFGPGTRLTVT.